One and the same sample provided the 6 T cell receptor beta chains below, sequenced in a study of cytomegalovirus exposure and HLA in healthy donors. The PCR contained 60 Vbeta and 13 Jbeta primers. Generated by immunoSEQ multiplex PCR, the TCRdb table keeps only in-frame clones and is missing some. The sample lists 90,000 to 110,000 clones, roughly three quarters occurring once. The sequenced material came from PBMCs. Receptors were obtained from a man aged 25 to 45 in good health and CMV-seronegative.

The chain carries TRBV28 and TRBJ2-2, with D perhaps TRBD1 (7 bases). Per the germline V gene, CDR1 is MDHEN and CDR2 is SYDVKM. The length of the CDR3 is 14 residues. The V end was cut by 7 bases, the J end by 4 bases, with 13 bases between. CDR3 in amino acids: CASKGGGATGELFF. The DNA of the CDR3 is TGTGCCAGCAAAGGGGGCGGGGCCACCGGGGAGCTGTTTTTT.

This clone has only a few counts. The chain uses TRBV6-1 and TRBJ1-2, with D hard to call. Germline V lookup: CDR1 MNHNS, CDR2 SASEGT. V gave up 3 bases and J gave up 4 bases, with 12 bases separating them. This CDR3 contains 14 residues. The CDR3 coding sequence is TGTGCCAGCAGTGACCGGAGTACATCCTATGGCTACACCTTC. It yields the protein CASSDRSTSYGYTF.

The CDR3 is CASSLAKRGNTEAFF. The CDR3, as DNA: TGTGCCAGCAGCTTGGCCAAAAGGGGGAACACTGAAGCTTTCTTT. This chain joins TRBV5-4 and TRBJ1-1, with D possibly TRBD1 on 5 matching bases. This CDR3 comprises 15 residues. Trimming removed 0 bases from V and 1 base from J, with 10 bases in between. Germline V CDR1 and CDR2: SGHNT, YYREEE (reference sequence).

This chain links TRBV6-1 with TRBJ1-2, with 9 bases lining up with TRBD1. This CDR3 contains 15 residues. Looked up from germline, CDR1 is MNHNS and CDR2 is SASEGT. V gave up 4 bases and J gave up 6 bases; unmatched junction bases: 9. This CDR3 reads CASSAGTGRVDGYTF. As DNA, the CDR3 is TGTGCCAGCAGTGCGGGGACAGGGAGGGTCGATGGCTACACCTTC.

The rearrangement uses TRBV21-1 and TRBJ1-1; TRBD1 is the table's D call and was not checked against the DNA. TRBV21-1 is recorded as a pseudogene. This CDR3 comprises 16 residues. The CDR3 sequence: CASSKVNVPGDTEAFF. The CDR3 region has the DNA TGTGCCAGCAGCAAAGTAAACGTCCCAGGGGACACTGAAGCTTTCTTT.

The V gene is TRBV7-2, the J gene TRBJ2-7, with 9 bases fitting TRBD2. The CDR3 totals 15 residues. Germline V gives CDR1 SGHTA, CDR2 FQGNSA. V was clipped by 3 bases and J by 3 bases; unmatched bases: 6. The DNA of the CDR3 is TGTGCCAGCAGCTTTTCGGCTAGCGGGATCTACGAGCAGTACTTC. Translation: CASSFSASGIYEQYF.